This T cell receptor (beta chain) came from a study of graft-versus-host responses after intestinal transplantation. Study-level background: Every recipient had anti-thymocyte globulin induction and around three years of tacrolimus plus steroids. The study, taken as a whole, reports: Patients who carried graft-donor T cell macrochimerism also had high graft-versus-host to host-versus-graft clonal ratios in their allografts.

The protocol was immunoSEQ multiplex PCR, while the TCRdb copy is restricted to in-frame clones and leaves out a portion. The repertoire includes 29,000 or so clones, 80% to 85% of them detected once, and approximately 3% sits in the top ten. To note about this clone: The antigen is unknown.

CDR3 length equals 17 residues. From germline, CDR1 is SGHRS and CDR2 YFSETQ. V lost 0 bases, J lost 3 bases, and 6 bases stayed unmatched. Investigators treated the graft tissue so that it released intraepithelial and lamina propria lymphocytes. The clonotype comes from a human patient who received an intestinal transplant, so some T cells may come from the graft donor. This chain uses TRBV5-1 with TRBJ2-3, with TRBD2 identical over 11 bases. This sample comprised ileum tissue, obtained 98 days after intestinal transplantation. This chain's CDR3 is CASSLDLAGGLTDTQYF. CDR3 in DNA: TGCGCCAGCAGCTTGGATCTAGCGGGGGGCCTTACAGATACGCAGTATTTT.